This T cell receptor (beta chain) was identified in a study of control samples from healthy donors and cancer patients. V lost 4 bases to trimming and J lost 4 bases; unmatched junction nucleotides: 10. The length of the CDR3 is 16 residues. In germline, CDR1 is SGDLS, CDR2 YYNGEE. Only in-frame clones appear in the TCRdb table, and some are missing; sequencing was by immunoSEQ multiplex PCR. The sample includes fewer than 60,000 clones, about 86% of them seen just once. The source material was PBMCs. This TCR was sampled from a woman between 50 and 59 years old with lung cancer. The V call is TRBV9, the J call TRBJ1-4, with 7 bases that match TRBD1. The CDR3 spells CASSPNVGQYNEKLFF. The CDR3 nucleotides are TGTGCCAGCAGCCCCAACGTGGGACAGTATAATGAAAAACTGTTTTTT.